This record looks at one T cell receptor (beta chain) sequence and its context. The antigen remains unidentified. CDR1 SGHRS and CDR2 YFSETQ come from the germline V gene. V lost 2 bases and J 7 bases, leaving 10 bases between the germline ends. The CDR3 is made up of 14 amino acids. The data were obtained in a study of vaccination effects on CD4 cells after COVID-19. After expansion with viral peptide pools in the ViraFEST assay, antigen-specific CD4+ T cells were sequenced. The culture ran for 9 to 11 days, and then CD4+ T cells were isolated. According to PCR results, the person was infected with SARS-CoV-2 between March and December 2020. It was two doses of either the BNT162b2 or mRNA-1273 vaccine that participants received. At days 3 and 7, half of the medium was exchanged for IL-2 medium. Using immunoSEQ multiplex PCR, the repertoire was profiled, and TCRdb retains in-frame clones only, with some absent. The sample contains about 17,000 clones, about 80% of which appear only once.

The origin of this receptor is a human donor who had a prior SARS-CoV-2 infection. Sequencing was performed on CD4+ T cells from PBMCs cultured with SARS-CoV-2 spike peptides, taken after COVID-19 vaccination. This chain links TRBV5-1 with TRBJ1-6, with a weak D call TRBD1 (5 bases). The CDR3 DNA sequence: TGCGCCAGCAGCTTCACAGGCAGGAATTCACCCCTCCACTTT. Its protein product is CASSFTGRNSPLHF.